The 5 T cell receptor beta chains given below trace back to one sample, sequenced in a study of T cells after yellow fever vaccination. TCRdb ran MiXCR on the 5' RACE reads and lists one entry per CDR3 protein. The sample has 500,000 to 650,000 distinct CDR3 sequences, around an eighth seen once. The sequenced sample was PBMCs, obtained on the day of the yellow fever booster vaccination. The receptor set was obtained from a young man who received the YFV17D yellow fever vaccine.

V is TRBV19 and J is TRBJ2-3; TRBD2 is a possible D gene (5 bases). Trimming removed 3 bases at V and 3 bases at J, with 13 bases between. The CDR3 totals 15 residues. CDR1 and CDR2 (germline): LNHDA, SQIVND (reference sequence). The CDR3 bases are TGTGCCAGTAGTATGCAACGGCTAGCTACAGATACGCAGTATTTT. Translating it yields CASSMQRLATDTQYF.

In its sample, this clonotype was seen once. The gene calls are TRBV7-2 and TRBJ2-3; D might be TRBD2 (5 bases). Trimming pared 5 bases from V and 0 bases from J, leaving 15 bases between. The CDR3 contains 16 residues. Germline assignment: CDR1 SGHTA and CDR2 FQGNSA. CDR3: CASSPRTAASTDTQYF. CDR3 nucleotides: TGTGCCAGCAGCCCCCGAACAGCGGCTAGCACAGATACGCAGTATTTT.

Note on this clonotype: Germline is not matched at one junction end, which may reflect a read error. CDR3 loop: CASSSLQGAVNF. CDR3 sequence (DNA): TGCGCCAGCAGTTCCTTACAGGGGGCGGTCAACTTC. This chain connects TRBV5-1 to TRBJ2-7; 9 bases line up with TRBD1. Germline CDR1 is SGHRS and CDR2 is YFSETQ. The CDR3 length is 12 residues.

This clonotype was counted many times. The CDR3 reads CASSLGPGGGTEAFF. The CDR3 bases are TGTGCCAGCAGCTTGGGCCCAGGGGGAGGCACTGAAGCTTTCTTT. This rearrangement joins TRBV5-5 to TRBJ1-1; TRBD1 matches 7 bases. The CDR3 runs to 15 residues. V lost 0 bases, J lost 4 bases, and 6 bases stayed unmatched. Germline loops: CDR1 SGHKS, CDR2 YYEKEE (reference sequence).

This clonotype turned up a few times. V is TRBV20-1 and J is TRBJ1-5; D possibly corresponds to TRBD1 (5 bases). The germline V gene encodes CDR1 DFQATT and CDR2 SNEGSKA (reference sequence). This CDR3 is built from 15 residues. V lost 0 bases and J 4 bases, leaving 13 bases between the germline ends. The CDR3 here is CSARDGGSGNQPQHF. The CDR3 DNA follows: TGCAGTGCTAGAGATGGGGGGAGTGGGAATCAGCCCCAGCATTTT.